A single sample is the source of the 20 T cell receptor beta chains below, sequenced in a study of shared clonotypes between healthy human individuals. CD45RO-negative CD8 cells positively selected for CCR7 made up the naive population, which excluded terminally differentiated effector memory CD45RA+ cells. Some clones are missing from TCRdb's copy, which holds only in-frame ones; the method was immunoSEQ multiplex PCR. Here the sample spans about 2.2 million clones, 85% to 95% being singletons. Sequencing was carried out using naive CD8+ T cells from PBMCs. The receptors come from a man between 18 and 35 years old in good health. Some clones in this sample may be carry-over from other donors' samples.

The J gene is TRBJ2-5, the V gene TRBV4-2; 11 nucleotides match TRBD2. The CDR3 is made up of 21 amino acids. The V and J ends lost 1 base and 4 bases, in that order; junction bases with no gene match: 20. The germline CDR1 and CDR2 sequences are LGHNA and YNFKEQ. The CDR3 coding sequence is TGTGCCAGCAGCCAAGTGTTTTTAGGAGTGGTAGCGGGAGGGCTTGGAGAGACCCAGTACTTC. Residues: CASSQVFLGVVAGGLGETQYF.

V and J are TRBV7-8 and TRBJ2-2, with a possible D match to TRBD2 (5 bases). Germline CDR1 is SGHVS and CDR2 is FQNEAQ. The CDR3 sequence is 15 residues long. The V and J ends lost 7 bases and 4 bases respectively, with 16 bases between them. The CDR3 loop is CASTFPGGPTGELFF. The CDR3 DNA reads as TGTGCCAGCACCTTCCCCGGAGGACCCACCGGGGAGCTGTTTTTT.

The chain joins TRBV18 to TRBJ2-7, with TRBD2 identical over 8 bases. The germline CDR1 and CDR2 sequences are KGHSH and LQKENI. The CDR3 has 15 amino acids. V shed 6 bases and J 2 bases; nucleotides not matched to a gene: 9. The CDR3 loop reads CASSTLSGAPYEQYF. DNA for the CDR3: TGTGCCAGCTCGACACTTAGCGGGGCCCCCTACGAGCAGTACTTC.

The chain combines TRBV28 with TRBJ2-1, with 8 bases aligning to TRBD2. V lost 5 bases to trimming and J lost 2 bases; unmatched junction nucleotides: 5. The germline V gene has CDR1 MDHEN and CDR2 SYDVKM. CDR3 length: 15 residues. The DNA for the CDR3 is TGTGCCAGCAGTCTACAGCGGGAGACCTACAATGAGCAGTTCTTC. Residues: CASSLQRETYNEQFF.

This chain connects TRBV4-1 to TRBJ2-4; 8 bases line up with TRBD2. The germline CDR1 and CDR2 sequences are MGHRA and YSYEKL. The V segment lost 2 bases and the J segment 3 bases; nucleotides outside the gene matches: 6. This CDR3 is built from 16 residues. Here the CDR3 DNA reads TGCGCCAGCAGCCAATTTACTAGCGGCGACAAAAACATTCAGTACTTC. It yields the protein CASSQFTSGDKNIQYF.

Of note for this clone: The sample contains more than one DNA sequence encoding this CDR3. The chain carries TRBV19 and TRBJ1-5, with D possibly matching TRBD1 (6 bases). V was trimmed by 3 bases and J by 6 bases, leaving 12 bases between them. CDR3 length equals 14 residues. CDR1 is LNHDA, CDR2 SQIVND, per germline (reference sequence). CDR3 loop: CASSMGGQGQPQHF. The DNA of the CDR3 is TGTGCCAGTAGTATGGGGGGGCAGGGTCAGCCCCAGCATTTT.

A few counts support this clone. The CDR3 is CASSPGDTGELFF. Here the CDR3 DNA reads TGTGCCAGCAGCCCTGGTGACACCGGGGAGCTGTTTTTT. The V gene is TRBV9, the J gene TRBJ2-2; D not resolved. Germline lookup yields CDR1 SGDLS and CDR2 YYNGEE. V dropped 4 bases and J dropped 3 bases, with 7 bases sitting between them. This CDR3 spans 13 amino acids.

V gene TRBV28 combines with J gene TRBJ1-2; D remains unclear. The length of the CDR3 is 15 residues. The germline V gene has CDR1 MDHEN and CDR2 SYDVKM. The V and J ends lost 7 bases and 3 bases respectively, with 18 bases between them. The CDR3 reads CASTISLEEDYGYTF. CDR3 nucleotides: TGTGCCAGCACTATTTCCCTCGAAGAGGACTATGGCTACACCTTC.

This clone has only one observation. The chain recombines TRBV11-2 with TRBJ2-3, with TRBD1 as a possible D gene (6 bases). Germline values: CDR1 SGHAT, CDR2 FQNNGV. CDR3 length equals 16 residues. V lost 5 bases, J lost 2 bases, and 17 bases lay in between. CDR3 DNA sequence: TGTGCCAGCAGCCCCGAGGGGGTGGCTATCACAGATACGCAGTATTTT. Translating gives CASSPEGVAITDTQYF.

The chain is built from TRBV6-6 and TRBJ2-1; the D gene is possibly TRBD2 (6 bases). The CDR3 length is 15 residues. V lost 6 bases and J lost 7, with 19 bases in between. Germline V CDR1 and CDR2: MNHNY, SVGAGI (reference sequence). The CDR3: CASRSRREVGNEQFF. DNA of the CDR3: TGTGCCAGCAGGTCGAGGAGGGAGGTGGGGAATGAGCAGTTCTTC.

The gene calls are TRBV2 and TRBJ2-3; 8 nucleotides line up with TRBD2. The V gene end was trimmed by 7 bases and the J gene end by 0 bases; junction bases not matched to a gene: 12. CDR1 SNHLY and CDR2 FYNNEI come from the germline V gene. There are 17 residues in the CDR3. The CDR3 is CASTVPQAGVSTDTQYF. The DNA of the CDR3 is TGTGCCAGCACCGTTCCCCAAGCGGGAGTTAGCACAGATACGCAGTATTTT. Filled out from reference TRBV2 and TRBJ2-3, the complete variable domain reads EPEVTQTPSHQVTQMGQEVILRCVPISNHLYFYWYRQILGQKVEFLVSFYNNEISEKSEIFDDQFSVERPDGSNFTLKIRSTKLEDSAMYFCASTVPQAGVSTDTQYFGPGTRLTVL.

This chain joins TRBV29-1 and TRBJ1-2, with D unresolved. V lost 5 bases and J 7 bases, leaving 14 bases between the germline ends. Germline CDR1 SQVTM, CDR2 ANQGSEA. The CDR3 has 12 residues. The CDR3 region is CSVLGGVFGYTF. CDR3 nucleotides: TGCAGCGTTTTGGGTGGTGTCTTTGGCTACACCTTC.

The CDR3 DNA sequence: TGTGCCAGCAGCTACAGGAGCTCCTACGAGCAGTACTTC. Its protein product is CASSYRSSYEQYF. This chain joins TRBV7-2 and TRBJ2-7; D may be TRBD1 (5 bases). Looked up from germline, CDR1 is SGHTA and CDR2 is FQGNSA. There are 13 residues in the CDR3. Trimming removed 4 bases at V and 0 bases at J, with 7 bases between. Full variable domain (outside the CDR3, taken from reference TRBV7-2 and TRBJ2-7): GAGVSQSPSNKVTEKGKDVELRCDPISGHTALYWYRQSLGQGLEFLIYFQGNSAPDKSGLPSDRFSAERTGGSVSTLTIQRTQQEDSAVYLCASSYRSSYEQYFGPGTRLTVT.

This chain links TRBV7-9 with TRBJ2-7; the D gene is possibly TRBD2 (5 bases). This CDR3 has 14 residues. CDR1 and CDR2 (germline): SEHNR, FQNEAQ (reference sequence). Trimming pared 4 bases from V and 7 bases from J, leaving 17 bases between. The CDR3 nucleotides are TGTGCCAGCAGCTCCTCGGGCCTCCGGAGGGAGCAGTACTTC. This encodes CASSSSGLRREQYF. Filled out from reference TRBV7-9 and TRBJ2-7, the complete variable domain reads DTGVSQNPRHKITKRGQNVTFRCDPISEHNRLYWYRQTLGQGPEFLTYFQNEAQLEKSRLLSDRFSAERPKGSFSTLEIQRTEQGDSAMYLCASSSSGLRREQYFGPGTRLTVT.

This clone has a single count. The genes are TRBV9 and TRBJ2-3, with D tentatively TRBD1 or TRBD2 (5 bases each). Germline CDR1 and CDR2: SGDLS and YYNGEE. The V end was cut by 2 bases, the J end by 6 bases, with 16 bases between. This CDR3 spans 15 amino acids. In nucleotides, the CDR3 is TGTGCCAGCAGCGTGACCGGGACCCTCGCTGATACGCAGTATTTT. As protein: CASSVTGTLADTQYF.

This chain joins TRBV5-8 and TRBJ2-1; D is uncertain. This CDR3 is built from 15 residues. Germline CDR1 reads SGHTS; CDR2 reads YDEGEE. Trimming removed 0 bases from V and 1 base from J, with 8 bases in between. The DNA for the CDR3 is TGTGCCAGCAGCTTGGCGGCTGTATCCTACAATGAGCAGTTCTTC. Amino acids: CASSLAAVSYNEQFF.

This chain links TRBV5-1 with TRBJ2-1, with a weak D call TRBD2 (5 bases). V lost 2 bases to trimming and J lost 6 bases, with 18 bases between them. The CDR3 is 16 residues long. CDR1 and CDR2 (germline): SGHRS, YFSETQ. The CDR3 DNA sequence: TGCGCCAGCAGCTTTCCGGGAATAATAGCGACCAATGAGCAGTTCTTC. This translates into CASSFPGIIATNEQFF.

This clone is a singleton in its sample. The chain uses TRBV12-5 and TRBJ2-1; the D call may be TRBD1 or TRBD2 (7 bases each). The CDR3 is 17 amino acids. Germline CDR1 and CDR2: LGHNT and FRNRAP. Trimming took 2 bases from V and 8 from J, leaving 22 bases between them. This CDR3 reads CASGLSPGGGRSYEQFF. CDR3 sequence (DNA): TGTGCTAGTGGTTTGTCACCAGGGGGAGGGCGTTCATATGAGCAGTTCTTC.

V usage is TRBV27 and J usage is TRBJ1-5, with D perhaps TRBD1 (6 bases). CDR1 is MNHEY, CDR2 SMNVEV, per germline (reference sequence). The ends were cut back, 3 bases at V and 11 bases at J, with 17 bases in the middle. CDR3 length: 14 residues. CDR3 region: CASSFRDTREAQHF. The CDR3 DNA reads TGTGCCAGCAGTTTTCGGGACACACGTGAAGCCCAGCATTTT.

J is TRBJ1-2 and V is TRBV27; D not certain. The CDR3 length is 13 residues. Trimming took off 5 bases at V and 7 bases at J, with 14 bases between the two ends. Per the germline V gene, CDR1 is MNHEY and CDR2 is SMNVEV (reference sequence). The CDR3 reads CASSVGVWVGYTF. The CDR3 DNA follows: TGTGCCAGCAGTGTCGGGGTATGGGTTGGCTACACCTTC.